This section outlines one T cell receptor (beta chain) sequence together with its context. Its antigen is not known. Amplification used 60 Vbeta primers and 13 Jbeta primers. Sequenced by immunoSEQ multiplex PCR; TCRdb stores in-frame clones only, minus some. This sample has 250,000 to 350,000 clones, with 86% found just once. This sample is drawn from a study of cytomegalovirus exposure and HLA in healthy donors. The CDR3 loop spans 14 amino acids. Germline values: CDR1 SGHTA, CDR2 FQGTGA. V lost 1 base and J 4 bases, leaving 8 bases between the germline ends. Study-level findings and limits: A missense DCLRE1C variant was associated with V- and J-gene trimming of TCR beta chains in a later analysis, and an independent cohort replicated the association. Rates of TCR association differed by HLA locus in a later analysis, with DRB1 highest and HLA-C lowest. Researchers reported that a few CMV-associated chains were confirmed in vitro as CMV antigen-specific. The study listed about 150 cytomegalovirus-associated TCR beta chains.

The rearrangement links TRBV7-3 to TRBJ2-1; D is unclear. The clonotype originates from a man aged 35 to 55 in good health and CMV-seropositive. Sequencing was carried out using PBMCs. This chain's CDR3 is CASSLSQSYNEQFF. The CDR3 DNA reads TGTGCCAGCAGCTTAAGCCAGTCATACAATGAGCAGTTCTTC. Using reference TRBV7-3 and TRBJ2-1 for the parts outside the CDR3, the full variable domain is GAGVSQTPSNKVTEKGKYVELRCDPISGHTALYWYRQSLGQGPEFLIYFQGTGAADDSGLPNDRFFAVRPEGSVSTLKIQRTERGDSAVYLCASSLSQSYNEQFFGPGTRLTVL.